This entry describes one T cell receptor beta chain. The antigen is undetermined. Sequencing was performed with immunoSEQ multiplex PCR; in TCRdb, only in-frame clones are kept and a portion is missing. The profile shows 68,000 or so clones, 82% of them singletons. The data belong to a study of OX40 agonist ivuxolimab in advanced cancers. This CDR3 is 16 amino acids long. Germline CDR1 and CDR2: KGHSY and FQNENV. Trimming shortened V by 5 bases and J by 0 bases, and 14 bases separated the two germline ends. The study's findings and limits: Partly responding patients at 0.1-3.0 mg/kg showed some of the smallest clonal expansion.

The starting material was CD4+ or CD8+ T cells sorted from blood, obtained in a trial of the OX40 agonist ivuxolimab. The TCR originated in an adult with an advanced solid tumor such as melanoma, head and neck, liver or kidney cancer. V gene TRBV16 combines with J gene TRBJ1-5; no firm D call. The CDR3 DNA reads TGTGCCAGCAGCAACCCCTCCTCAGGTAGCAATCAGCCCCAGCATTTT. Translation gives CASSNPSSGSNQPQHF.